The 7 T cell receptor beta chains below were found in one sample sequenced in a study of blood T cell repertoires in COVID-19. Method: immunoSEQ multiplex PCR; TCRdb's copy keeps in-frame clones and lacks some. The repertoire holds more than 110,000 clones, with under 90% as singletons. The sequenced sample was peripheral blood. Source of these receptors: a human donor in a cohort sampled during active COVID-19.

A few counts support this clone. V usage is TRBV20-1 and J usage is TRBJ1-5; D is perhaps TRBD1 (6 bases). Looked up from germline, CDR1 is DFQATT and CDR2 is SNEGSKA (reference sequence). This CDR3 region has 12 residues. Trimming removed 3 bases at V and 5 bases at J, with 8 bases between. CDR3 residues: CSASAGDQPQHF. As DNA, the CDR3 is TGCAGTGCTAGTGCAGGGGATCAGCCCCAGCATTTT.

The CDR3 sequence is CAISESTGWSETQYF. CDR3 sequence (DNA): TGTGCCATCAGTGAGTCAACAGGGTGGTCCGAAACGCAGTATTTT. The V call is TRBV10-3, the J call TRBJ2-3; tentative D call: TRBD1 (6 bases). The germline CDR1 and CDR2 sequences are ENHRY and SYGVKD. The V end lost 0 bases, the J end lost 9 bases, and 16 bases lay between the germline ends. CDR3 length: 15 residues.

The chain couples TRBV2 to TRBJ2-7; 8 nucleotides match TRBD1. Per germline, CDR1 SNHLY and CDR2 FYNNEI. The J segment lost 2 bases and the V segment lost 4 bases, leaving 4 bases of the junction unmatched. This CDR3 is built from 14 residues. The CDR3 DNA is TGTGCCAGCAGTGGGACAGGGTTAGCCTACGAGCAGTACTTC. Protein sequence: CASSGTGLAYEQYF.

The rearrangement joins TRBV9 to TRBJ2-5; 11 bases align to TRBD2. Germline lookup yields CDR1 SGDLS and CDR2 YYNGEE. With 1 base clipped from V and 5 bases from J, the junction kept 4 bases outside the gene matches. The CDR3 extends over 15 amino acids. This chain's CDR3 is CASSVIAGGRETQYF. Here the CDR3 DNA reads TGTGCCAGCAGCGTAATAGCGGGGGGGCGTGAGACCCAGTACTTC.

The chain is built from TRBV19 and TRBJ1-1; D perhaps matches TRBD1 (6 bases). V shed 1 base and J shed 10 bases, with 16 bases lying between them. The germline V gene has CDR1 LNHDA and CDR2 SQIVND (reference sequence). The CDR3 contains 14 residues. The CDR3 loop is CASSIVGRGEGAFF. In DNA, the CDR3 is TGTGCCAGTAGTATAGTTGGCAGGGGAGAAGGAGCTTTCTTT. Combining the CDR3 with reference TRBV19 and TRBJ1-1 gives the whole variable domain DGGITQSPKYLFRKEGQNVTLSCEQNLNHDAMYWYRQDPGQGLRLIYYSQIVNDFQKGDIAEGYSVSREKKESFPLTVTSAQKNPTAFYLCASSIVGRGEGAFFGQGTRLTVV.

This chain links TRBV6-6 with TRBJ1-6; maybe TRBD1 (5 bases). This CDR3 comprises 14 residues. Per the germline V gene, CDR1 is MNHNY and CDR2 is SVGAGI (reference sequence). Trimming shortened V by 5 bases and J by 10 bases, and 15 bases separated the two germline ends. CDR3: CASSRIRGNSPLHF. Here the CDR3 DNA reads TGTGCCAGCAGTCGGATCCGGGGGAACTCACCCCTCCACTTT.

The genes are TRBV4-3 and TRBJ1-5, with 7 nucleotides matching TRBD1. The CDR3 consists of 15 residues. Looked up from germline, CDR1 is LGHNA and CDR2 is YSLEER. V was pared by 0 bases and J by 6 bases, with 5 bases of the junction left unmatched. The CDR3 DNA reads TGCGCCAGCAGCCAAGAAGGGGGCCTCGGTCAGCCCCAGCATTTT. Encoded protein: CASSQEGGLGQPQHF.